This TCR beta chain was sequenced in a study of CD8+CD57+ T cells in acquired aplastic anemia. Study summary: Isolated CD4+ and CD8+ cells, once sorted, yielded DNA averaging roughly 3 ug. Healthy donors gave about 10 million reads on average for CD4+ cells. Whole-study results and caveats: Between patients and controls, approximately 29 CD8+ CDR3 sequences were found in common.

Trimming at V came to 6 bases and at J to 0 bases, leaving 6 bases not matched to a gene. Germline assignment: CDR1 LNHDA and CDR2 SQIVND (reference sequence). This CDR3 region has 15 residues. The template used for profiling TCR beta VDJ and CDR3 was genomic DNA. TCRdb used MiXCR to reprocess the reads, holding one entry per CDR3 protein. Seen here are some 130,000 distinct CDR3 sequences, less than 45% observed once, and the top ten hold 8.4%. Points on this clonotype: Its antigen is unknown.

Sequencing input: sorted CD4+, CD8+, or CD8+CD57+ T cells (not recorded which) from PBMCs. V usage is TRBV19 and J usage is TRBJ1-2; 8 bases line up with TRBD1. This TCR came from a human donor in good health, serving as a control. The CDR3 reads CASSRDRPTNYGYTF. The CDR3 DNA reads as TGTGCCAGTAGCCGGGACAGGCCTACTAACTATGGCTACACCTTC.